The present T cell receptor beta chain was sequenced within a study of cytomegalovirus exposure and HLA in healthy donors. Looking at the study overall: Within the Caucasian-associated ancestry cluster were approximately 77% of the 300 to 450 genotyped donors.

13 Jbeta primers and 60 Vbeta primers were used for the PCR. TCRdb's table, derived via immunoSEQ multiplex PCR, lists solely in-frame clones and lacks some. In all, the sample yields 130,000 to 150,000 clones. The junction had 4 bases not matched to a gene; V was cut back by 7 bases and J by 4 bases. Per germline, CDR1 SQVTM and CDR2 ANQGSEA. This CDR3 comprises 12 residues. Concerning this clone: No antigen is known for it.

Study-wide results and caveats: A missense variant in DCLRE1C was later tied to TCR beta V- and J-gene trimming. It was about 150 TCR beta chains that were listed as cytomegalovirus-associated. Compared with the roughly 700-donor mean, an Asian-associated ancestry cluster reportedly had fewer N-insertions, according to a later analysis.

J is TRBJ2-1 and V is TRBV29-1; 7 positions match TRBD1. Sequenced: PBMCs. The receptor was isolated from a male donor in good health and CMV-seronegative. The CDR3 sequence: CSAATGYNEQFF. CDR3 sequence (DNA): TGCAGCGCTGCGACAGGGTACAATGAGCAGTTCTTC.